This T cell receptor (beta chain) is drawn from a study of T cell clones after liver transplantation. V dropped 5 bases and J dropped 2; count of bases not matched to a gene: 8. The CDR3 extends over 16 amino acids. Germline V gives CDR1 MDHEN, CDR2 SYDVKM. Method: immunoSEQ multiplex PCR; TCRdb's copy keeps in-frame clones and lacks some. The data hold 25,000 to 35,000 clones, with around 94% observed a single time. The rearrangement links TRBV28 to TRBJ2-1, with 8 positions matching TRBD2. This TCR came from a human patient who received a liver transplant. Some T cells may be provided by the graft donor. The sequences come from CD8+ T cells from blood, collected 12 months after liver transplant. The CDR3 sequence is CASSQPRTSPYNEQFF. The CDR3 nucleotides are TGTGCCAGCAGTCAACCCAGGACTAGCCCCTACAATGAGCAGTTCTTC.